This T cell receptor (beta chain) was recorded in a study of blood T cells in healthy people across ages. At the level of the study: In model experiments, template switching was able to capture about one barcoded beta molecule for every two T cells that were present.

Sample-barcoded 5' priming and a J-beta primer mix drove a second PCR of roughly 7 to 11 cycles. A 12-random-nucleotide template-switch adaptor tagged each cDNA molecule. Via MiXCR, TCRdb re-called the 5' RACE reads, giving one row per CDR3 protein. The repertoire consists of roughly 860,000 distinct CDR3 sequences, with 60% to 80% occurring once and the leading ten covering 28%. The germline gives CDR1 ENHRY, CDR2 SYGVKD. V trimming: 6 bases; J trimming: 2 bases; junction bases outside the gene matches: 7. This CDR3 contains 15 residues. Isolation yielded PBMCs, at least 6.5 million per sample, in every case.

The sample taken for sequencing was blood. The chain employs TRBV10-3 and TRBJ1-2, with TRBD1 matching 9 bases. The sequence came from a man aged 30-40 years in good health. DNA for the CDR3: TGTGCCATCAGGGGGACAGGGTCAGGAAACTATGGCTACACCTTC. Protein: CAIRGTGSGNYGYTF.